The next 29 T cell receptor beta chains were all read from a single sample in a study of blood T cell repertoires in COVID-19. Profiling relied on immunoSEQ multiplex PCR, and the TCRdb table lists in-frame clones only, not all of them. Of about 250,000 clones detected, around 89% appear once; the ten largest clones hold approximately 2.1%. Input material: peripheral blood. The source is a woman between 55 and 75 years old with COVID-19, enrolled during active disease.

CDR3 sequence: CASSFTSGSSTDTQYF. In DNA, the CDR3 is TGCGCCAGCAGCTTCACTAGCGGGTCGAGCACAGATACGCAGTATTTT. The chain recombines TRBV5-1 with TRBJ2-3; 9 nucleotides match TRBD2. Trimming removed 2 bases from V and 0 bases from J; junction bases left unmatched: 4. The germline CDR1 and CDR2 sequences are SGHRS and YFSETQ. The CDR3 loop spans 16 amino acids.

The gene calls are TRBV15 and TRBJ1-5, with a weak D call TRBD1 (6 bases). Germline lookup yields CDR1 LNHNV and CDR2 YYDKDF (reference sequence). This CDR3 contains 14 residues. With 1 base removed from V and 6 bases from J, the gap between germline ends came to 10 bases. The CDR3 coding sequence is TGTGCCACCAGCAGAGGAGGACAGTCTCAGCCCCAGCATTTT. Translating it yields CATSRGGQSQPQHF.

The V and J genes are TRBV11-3 and TRBJ1-1; 7 bases match TRBD1. The ends lost 6 bases at V and 5 bases at J; junction bases unmatched: 6. Germline CDR1 SGHNT, CDR2 YENEEA. The CDR3 contains 13 residues. This CDR3 is CASSRGGGTEAFF. The DNA for the CDR3 is TGTGCCAGCAGTCGAGGGGGCGGAACTGAAGCTTTCTTT.

This rearrangement joins TRBV3-1 (or the pseudogene TRBV3-2) to TRBJ2-2, with TRBD2 as a possible D gene (6 bases). In germline, CDR1 is LGHDT, CDR2 YNNKEL (reference sequence). Trimming removed 3 bases from V and 7 bases from J, with 6 bases in between. This CDR3 is built from 12 residues. This chain's CDR3 is CASSQGGGELFF. For the CDR3, the DNA is TGTGCCAGCAGCCAGGGGGGCGGGGAGCTGTTTTTT.

The CDR3: CASSPDGTGPTYEQYF. The CDR3 coding sequence is TGTGCCAGCAGCCCAGACGGGACAGGCCCTACCTACGAGCAGTACTTC. The chain couples TRBV11-3 to TRBJ2-7, with 8 bases lining up with TRBD1. Per the germline V gene, CDR1 is SGHNT and CDR2 is YENEEA. J gave up 2 bases and V 5 bases, and 11 bases lay outside the gene matches. This CDR3 contains 16 residues.

V usage is TRBV4-1 and J usage is TRBJ1-1, with D possibly matching TRBD1 (6 bases). V lost 4 bases and J lost 2, with 23 bases in between. Germline V lookup: CDR1 MGHRA, CDR2 YSYEKL. CDR3 length: 18 amino acids. The CDR3 nucleotides read TGCGCCAGCAGCCCCTCAACTTGGTTGGCAGGGGAAAACACTGAAGCTTTCTTT. It yields the protein CASSPSTWLAGENTEAFF.

The V call is TRBV6-5, the J call TRBJ1-1; D possibly corresponds to TRBD1 (5 bases). The CDR3 covers 14 residues. Trimming stripped 2 bases from V and 4 bases from J, with 11 bases between. Germline V CDR1 and CDR2: MNHEY, SVGAGI. In DNA form, the CDR3 reads TGTGCCAGCAGTTACCAGGGAGGGCGCACTGAAGCTTTCTTT. It encodes CASSYQGGRTEAFF.

This clone was counted a single time. The CDR3 reads CATSREGPWGQFF. The CDR3 DNA is TGTGCCACCAGCAGAGAGGGGCCCTGGGGGCAGTTCTTC. The gene calls are TRBV15 and TRBJ2-1; D possibly corresponds to TRBD1 (5 bases). The length of the CDR3 is 13 residues. Germline CDR1 and CDR2: LNHNV and YYDKDF (reference sequence). Trimming took 0 bases from V and 12 from J, leaving 12 bases between them.

This CDR3 reads CASSLISEQFF. In nucleotides, the CDR3 is TGTGCCAGCAGCTTGATTAGTGAGCAGTTCTTC. The rearrangement joins TRBV5-4 to TRBJ2-1, with unresolved D. The CDR3 is 11 amino acids. Trimming left V 1 base short and J 9 bases short, with 5 bases between. In germline, CDR1 is SGHNT, CDR2 YYREEE (reference sequence).

The chain couples TRBV28 to TRBJ1-5; 11 positions match TRBD1. Germline V lookup: CDR1 MDHEN, CDR2 SYDVKM. The V gene end was trimmed by 6 bases and the J gene end by 5 bases; junction bases not matched to a gene: 0. This CDR3 region has 13 residues. DNA for the CDR3: TGTGCCAGCAGGGGACAGGGGGATCAGCCCCAGCATTTT. Residues: CASRGQGDQPQHF.

The chain combines TRBV15 with TRBJ1-3; a possible D gene is TRBD1 (6 bases). V was trimmed by 7 bases and J by 4 bases, leaving 11 bases between them. The CDR3 spans 13 residues. Germline-derived CDR1 and CDR2 are LNHNV and YYDKDF (reference sequence). The CDR3 reads CATTPGAGNTIYF. As DNA, the CDR3 is TGTGCCACCACCCCAGGGGCCGGAAACACCATATATTTT. Using reference TRBV15 and TRBJ1-3 for the parts outside the CDR3, the full variable domain is DAMVIQNPRYQVTQFGKPVTLSCSQTLNHNVMYWYQQKSSQAPKLLFHYYDKDFNNEADTPDNFQSRRPNTSFCFLDIRSPGLGDTAMYLCATTPGAGNTIYFGEGSWLTVV.

The rearrangement uses TRBV2 and TRBJ1-1; perhaps TRBD1 as D (5 bases). This CDR3 comprises 14 residues. V was trimmed by 7 bases and J by 2 bases, leaving 14 bases between them. CDR1 and CDR2 (germline): SNHLY, FYNNEI. The CDR3 DNA reads TGTGCCAGCACCTGGACAAGGGGAAACACTGAAGCTTTCTTT. This translates into CASTWTRGNTEAFF.

The chain uses TRBV20-1 and TRBJ2-1; 8 bases match TRBD2. This CDR3 is built from 16 residues. V lost 6 bases, J lost 5 bases, and 15 bases stayed unmatched. Germline V gives CDR1 DFQATT, CDR2 SNEGSKA (reference sequence). CDR3 DNA: TGCAGTGCCAGTTCGTTACTGGCGGGGGGTCACAATGAGCAGTTCTTC. Translated, it gives CSASSLLAGGHNEQFF.

This chain connects TRBV10-2 to TRBJ2-2, with D unresolved. Germline V CDR1 and CDR2: WSHSY, SAAADI. V was trimmed by 7 bases and J by 2 bases, leaving 11 bases between them. The CDR3 length is 14 residues. The CDR3 protein is CASTRAPNTGELFF. The CDR3 nucleotides read TGCGCCAGCACCCGAGCCCCCAACACCGGGGAGCTGTTTTTT.

The chain employs TRBV10-3 and TRBJ1-6; TRBD1 aligns across 9 bases. V was pared by 6 bases and J by 3 bases, with 6 bases of the junction left unmatched. Looked up from germline, CDR1 is ENHRY and CDR2 is SYGVKD. The CDR3 totals 16 residues. CDR3 region: CAISLTGGDYNSPLHF. CDR3 sequence (DNA): TGTGCCATCAGCTTAACAGGGGGCGACTATAATTCACCCCTCCACTTT.

V is TRBV6-6 and J is TRBJ1-4; D possibly corresponds to TRBD1 (5 bases). The CDR3 spans 15 residues. Trimming stripped 2 bases from V and 6 bases from J, with 13 bases between. In germline, CDR1 is MNHNY, CDR2 SVGAGI (reference sequence). CDR3 sequence reads: CASSYSADTDEKLFF. DNA for the CDR3: TGTGCCAGCAGTTACAGTGCGGACACAGATGAAAAACTGTTTTTT.

The chain uses TRBV7-8 and TRBJ1-1; 7 bases match TRBD1. The CDR3 loop spans 14 amino acids. Germline V gene lookup returns CDR1 SGHVS and CDR2 FQNEAQ. The V and J ends lost 5 bases and 6 bases, in that order; junction bases with no gene match: 9. CDR3 in amino acids: CASSRTGVGSEAFF. The CDR3 nucleotides read TGTGCCAGCAGCCGAACAGGGGTGGGTTCTGAAGCTTTCTTT.

The chain links TRBV7-3 to TRBJ2-1; no reliable D call. Germline-derived CDR1 and CDR2 are SGHTA and FQGTGA. There are 13 residues in the CDR3. Trimming left V 5 bases short and J 5 bases short, with 10 bases between. CDR3 bases: TGTGCCAGCAGCCGCGCCCGGGACAATGAGCAGTTCTTC. Translated: CASSRARDNEQFF.

V and J are TRBV19 and TRBJ1-5; perhaps TRBD1 as D (6 bases). Germline CDR1 LNHDA, CDR2 SQIVND (reference sequence). The CDR3 runs to 13 residues. The ends were cut back, 6 bases at V and 2 bases at J, with 8 bases in the middle. The CDR3 coding sequence is TGTGCCAGTAGATACAGGGGCAATCAGCCCCAGCATTTT. Protein sequence: CASRYRGNQPQHF.

Worth noting for this clone: The junction departs from the called germline gene at one end, perhaps through a read error. This CDR3 is CASSFSSGGAYNEQFF. The CDR3 DNA reads as TGTGCCAGCAGCTTTTCCAGCGGGGGGGCCTATAATGAGCAGTTCTTC. This rearrangement joins TRBV7-9 to TRBJ2-1, with TRBD2 matching over 10 bases. Germline-derived CDR1 and CDR2 are SEHNR and FQNEAQ (reference sequence). This CDR3 has 16 residues.

This clone has more than one count but fewer than ten. This chain joins TRBV6-5 and TRBJ2-7, with 11 bases identical to TRBD1. The CDR3 totals 16 residues. V dropped 3 bases and J dropped 6; count of bases not matched to a gene: 10. Germline-derived CDR1 and CDR2 are MNHEY and SVGAGI. The CDR3 region is CASSYQTGTGGSEQYF. The CDR3 nucleotides read TGTGCCAGCAGTTATCAGACCGGGACAGGGGGTAGCGAGCAGTACTTC.

The chain links TRBV4-3 to TRBJ1-2; no clear D gene. The germline gives CDR1 LGHNA, CDR2 YSLEER. V was pared by 0 bases and J by 8 bases, with 10 bases between. The CDR3 runs to 13 residues. In DNA, the CDR3 is TGCGCCAGCAGCCAAGATCCGTGGCGGGGCTACACCTTC. Amino acids: CASSQDPWRGYTF.

This chain connects TRBV24-1 to TRBJ1-6; TRBD1 might be the D (6 bases). This CDR3 contains 18 residues. Germline loops: CDR1 KGHDR, CDR2 SFDVKD. V lost 4 bases to trimming and J lost 7 bases, with 22 bases between them. The CDR3 loop is CATSELYRRGSWNSPLHF. CDR3 DNA: TGTGCCACCAGTGAACTATATCGCAGGGGCTCTTGGAATTCACCCCTCCACTTT.

The V call is TRBV4-3, the J call TRBJ2-6; no firm D call. The CDR3 spans 12 residues. CDR1 LGHNA and CDR2 YSLEER come from the germline V gene. Trimming removed 3 bases from V and 8 bases from J, with 5 bases in between. CDR3 nucleotides: TGCGCCAGCAGCCATTCTTCCAACGTCCTGACTTTC. It is translated as CASSHSSNVLTF.

To note about this clone: The same CDR3 can be traced to other DNA sequences in this sample. This CDR3 reads CASSLDRNTGELFF. As DNA, the CDR3 is TGCGCCAGCAGCTTAGATAGAAACACCGGGGAGCTGTTTTTT. The chain couples TRBV5-1 to TRBJ2-2; D gene uncertain. Trimming shortened V by 2 bases and J by 2 bases, and 7 bases separated the two germline ends. This CDR3 has 14 residues. The germline CDR1 and CDR2 sequences are SGHRS and YFSETQ.

The rearrangement links TRBV6-5 to TRBJ1-2, with TRBD1 matching 7 bases. CDR1 and CDR2 from the germline V gene are MNHEY and SVGAGI. This CDR3 comprises 15 residues. V was pared by 2 bases and J by 4 bases, with 7 bases of the junction left unmatched. The CDR3: CASSYRRQGGYGYTF. CDR3 coding DNA: TGTGCCAGCAGTTACCGACGACAGGGCGGCTATGGCTACACCTTC.

V is TRBV7-2 and J is TRBJ1-3; D is unresolved. The CDR3 has 14 amino acids. V shed 5 bases and J shed 7 bases, with 15 bases lying between them. Germline V gene data show CDR1 as SGHTA and CDR2 as FQGNSA. This CDR3 is CASSHQWRGNTIYF. The CDR3 DNA reads as TGTGCCAGCAGCCACCAATGGAGAGGGAACACCATATATTTT.

The CDR3 region is CASSLLAESYNEQFF. CDR3 sequence (DNA): TGCGCCAGCAGCTTACTAGCGGAGTCCTACAATGAGCAGTTCTTC. The chain is built from TRBV5-1 and TRBJ2-1, with 8 bases fitting TRBD2. The CDR3 sequence is 15 residues long. Losses at the gene ends were 2 bases for V and 1 base for J; bases not matched to a gene: 2. The germline V gene encodes CDR1 SGHRS and CDR2 YFSETQ.

This clone occurred once. This sequence joins TRBV6-5 and TRBJ1-3; no clear D gene. V shed 9 bases and J shed 4 bases, with 13 bases lying between them. This CDR3 has 13 amino acids. Germline CDR1 MNHEY, CDR2 SVGAGI. The CDR3 nucleotides are TGTGCCAGTACCGCTCGACTCGGAAACACCATATATTTT. It is translated as CASTARLGNTIYF.